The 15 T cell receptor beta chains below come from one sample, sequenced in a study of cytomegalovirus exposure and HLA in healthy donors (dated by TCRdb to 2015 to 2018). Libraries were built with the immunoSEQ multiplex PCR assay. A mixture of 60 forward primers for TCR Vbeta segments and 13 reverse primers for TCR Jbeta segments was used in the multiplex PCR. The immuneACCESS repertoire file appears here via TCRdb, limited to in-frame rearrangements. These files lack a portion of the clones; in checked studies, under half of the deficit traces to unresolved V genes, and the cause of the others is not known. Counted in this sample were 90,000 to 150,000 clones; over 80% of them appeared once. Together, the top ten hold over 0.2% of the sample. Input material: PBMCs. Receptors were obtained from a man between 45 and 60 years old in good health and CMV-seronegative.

CDR3 protein: CASGLGVAGGQETQYF. CDR3 bases: TGTGCTAGTGGTTTGGGGGTAGCGGGGGGGCAAGAGACCCAGTACTTC. The genes are TRBV12-5 and TRBJ2-5, with 11 bases aligning to TRBD2. From germline, CDR1 is LGHNT and CDR2 FRNRAP. Trimming at V came to 1 base and at J to 2 bases, leaving 3 bases not matched to a gene. CDR3 length: 16 amino acids. Supplemented by reference TRBV12-5 and TRBJ2-5, the full variable domain reads DARVTQTPRHKVTEMGQEVTMRCQPILGHNTVFWYRQTMMQGLELLAYFRNRAPLDDSGMPKDRFSAEMPDATLATLKIQPSEPRDSAVYFCASGLGVAGGQETQYFGPGTRLLVL.

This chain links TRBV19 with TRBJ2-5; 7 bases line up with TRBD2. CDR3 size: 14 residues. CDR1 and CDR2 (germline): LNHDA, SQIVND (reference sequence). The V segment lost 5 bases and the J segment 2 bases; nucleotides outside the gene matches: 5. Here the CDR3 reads CASSAFGGQETQYF. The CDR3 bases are TGTGCCAGTAGTGCCTTCGGGGGGCAAGAGACCCAGTACTTC.

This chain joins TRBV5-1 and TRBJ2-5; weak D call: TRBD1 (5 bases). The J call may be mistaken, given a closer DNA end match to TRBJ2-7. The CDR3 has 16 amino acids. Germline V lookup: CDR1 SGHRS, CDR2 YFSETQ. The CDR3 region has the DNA TGCGCCAGCAGCCCAGGGAAGGTATGGTCATCCTACGAGCAGTACTTC. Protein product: CASSPGKVWSSYEQYF.

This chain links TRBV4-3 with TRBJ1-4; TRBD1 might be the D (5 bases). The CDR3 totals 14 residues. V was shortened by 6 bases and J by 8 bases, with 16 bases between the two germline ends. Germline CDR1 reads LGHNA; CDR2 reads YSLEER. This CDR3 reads CASSPGRRGEKLFF. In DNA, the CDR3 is TGCGCCAGCAGTCCAGGCAGACGGGGGGAAAAACTGTTTTTT.

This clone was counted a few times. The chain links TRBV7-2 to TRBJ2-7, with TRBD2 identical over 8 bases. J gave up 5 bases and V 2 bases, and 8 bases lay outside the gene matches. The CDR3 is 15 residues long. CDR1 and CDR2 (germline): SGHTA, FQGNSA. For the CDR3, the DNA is TGTGCCAGCAGCTTACAGGCGGGAGGTAATAACGAGCAGTACTTC. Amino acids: CASSLQAGGNNEQYF.

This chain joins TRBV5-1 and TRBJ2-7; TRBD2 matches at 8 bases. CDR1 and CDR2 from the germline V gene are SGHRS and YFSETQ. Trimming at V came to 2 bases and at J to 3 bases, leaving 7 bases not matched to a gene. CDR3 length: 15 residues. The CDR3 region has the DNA TGCGCCAGCAGCTTATCGAGCGGGAGTTTCTACGAGCAGTACTTC. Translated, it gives CASSLSSGSFYEQYF.

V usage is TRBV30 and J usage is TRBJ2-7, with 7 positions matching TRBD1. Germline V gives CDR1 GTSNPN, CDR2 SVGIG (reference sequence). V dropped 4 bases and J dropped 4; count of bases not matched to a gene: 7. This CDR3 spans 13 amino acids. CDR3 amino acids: CAWTKGAVYEQYF. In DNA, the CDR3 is TGTGCCTGGACTAAGGGGGCGGTTTACGAGCAGTACTTC.

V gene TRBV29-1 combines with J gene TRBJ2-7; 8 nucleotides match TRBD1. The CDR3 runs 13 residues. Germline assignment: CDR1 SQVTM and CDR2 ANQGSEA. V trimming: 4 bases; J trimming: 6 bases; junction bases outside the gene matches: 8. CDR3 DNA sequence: TGCAGCGTTGCCGTGGACAGGGTAACCGAGCAGTACTTC. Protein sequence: CSVAVDRVTEQYF.

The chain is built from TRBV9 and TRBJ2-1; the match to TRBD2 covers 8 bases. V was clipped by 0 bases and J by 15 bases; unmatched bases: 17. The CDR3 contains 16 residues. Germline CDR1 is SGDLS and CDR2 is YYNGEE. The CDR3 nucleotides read TGTGCCAGCAGCGTAGGTGCGGGAGGACAGTTCGTAAGCAGGTTCTTC. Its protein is CASSVGAGGQFVSRFF.

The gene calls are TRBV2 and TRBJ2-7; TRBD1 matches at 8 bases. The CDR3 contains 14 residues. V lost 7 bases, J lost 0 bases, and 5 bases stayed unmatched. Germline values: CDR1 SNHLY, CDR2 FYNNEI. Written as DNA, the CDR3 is TGTGCCAGCACCTTGGACAGGGCCTCCTACGAGCAGTACTTC. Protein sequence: CASTLDRASYEQYF.

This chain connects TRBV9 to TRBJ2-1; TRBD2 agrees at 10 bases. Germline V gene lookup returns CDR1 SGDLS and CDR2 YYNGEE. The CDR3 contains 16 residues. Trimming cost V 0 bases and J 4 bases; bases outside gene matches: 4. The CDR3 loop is CASSVVASGRYNEQFF. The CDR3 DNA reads TGTGCCAGCAGCGTAGTGGCTAGCGGGAGATACAATGAGCAGTTCTTC.

The CDR3 reads CASSLGLAGTYEQYF. DNA of the CDR3: TGTGCCAGCAGTTTAGGCCTAGCGGGGACCTACGAGCAGTACTTC. This chain links TRBV28 with TRBJ2-7; TRBD2 aligns across 9 bases. The CDR3 has 15 residues. Germline-derived CDR1 and CDR2 are MDHEN and SYDVKM. V gave up 2 bases and J gave up 2 bases; unmatched junction bases: 4.

The CDR3 here is CASSVETGGIGNTIYF. Here the CDR3 DNA reads TGTGCCAGCAGCGTGGAAACAGGGGGCATTGGAAACACCATATATTTT. V gene TRBV9 combines with J gene TRBJ1-3; 9 positions match TRBD1. V shed 2 bases, J shed 3 bases, and the junction held 6 bases outside the gene matches. Per the germline V gene, CDR1 is SGDLS and CDR2 is YYNGEE. This CDR3 region has 16 residues.

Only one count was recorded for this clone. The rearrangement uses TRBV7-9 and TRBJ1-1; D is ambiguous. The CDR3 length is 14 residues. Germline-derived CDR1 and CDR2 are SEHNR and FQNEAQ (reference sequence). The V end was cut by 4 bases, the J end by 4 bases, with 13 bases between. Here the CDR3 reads CASSSRPRGTEAFF. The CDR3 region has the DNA TGTGCCAGCAGCTCCAGGCCCCGGGGCACTGAAGCTTTCTTT.

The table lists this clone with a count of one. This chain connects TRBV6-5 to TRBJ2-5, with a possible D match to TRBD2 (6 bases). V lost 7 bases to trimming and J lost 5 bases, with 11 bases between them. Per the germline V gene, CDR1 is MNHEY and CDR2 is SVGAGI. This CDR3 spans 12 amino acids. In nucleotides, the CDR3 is TGTGCCAGCACAGGGAGGTTCGAGACCCAGTACTTC. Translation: CASTGRFETQYF.